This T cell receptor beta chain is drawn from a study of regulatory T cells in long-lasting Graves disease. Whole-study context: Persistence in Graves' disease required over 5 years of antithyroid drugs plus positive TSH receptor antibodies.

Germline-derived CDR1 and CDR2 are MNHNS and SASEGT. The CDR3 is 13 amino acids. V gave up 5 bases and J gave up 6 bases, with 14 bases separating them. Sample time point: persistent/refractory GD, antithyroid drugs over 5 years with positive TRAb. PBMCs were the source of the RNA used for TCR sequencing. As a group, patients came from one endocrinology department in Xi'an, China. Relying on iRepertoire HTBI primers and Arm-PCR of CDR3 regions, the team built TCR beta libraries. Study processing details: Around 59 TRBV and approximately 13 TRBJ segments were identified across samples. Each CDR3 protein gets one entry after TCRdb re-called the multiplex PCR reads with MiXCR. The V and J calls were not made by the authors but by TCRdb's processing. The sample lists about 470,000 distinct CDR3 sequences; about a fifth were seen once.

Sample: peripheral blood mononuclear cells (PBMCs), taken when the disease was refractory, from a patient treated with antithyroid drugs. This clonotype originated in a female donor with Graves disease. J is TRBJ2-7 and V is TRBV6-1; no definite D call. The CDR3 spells CASSLSQLGEQYF. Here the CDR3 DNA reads TGTGCCAGCAGTCTAAGTCAGTTGGGCGAGCAGTACTTC.